The rows below give T cell receptor beta chains drawn from one sample of a study of cytomegalovirus exposure and HLA in healthy donors. Assay used: immunoSEQ multiplex PCR; TCRdb lists only in-frame clones, some missing. This table holds roughly 140,000 clones, less than 90% found once. Sequencing used PBMCs. The receptor set was obtained from a woman younger than 35 in good health and CMV-seropositive. Each CDR3 is given with its conserved first and last residue. A D gene is named only where the DNA matches it firmly. Clone size is given for some rows only: seen once, a few or many times, or a class if the clone is expanded.

D: -; size: once; V: TRBV18; J: TRBJ2-1; CDR3: CASSPTAPSYNEQFF; DNA: TGTGCCAGCTCACCCACTGCCCCATCCTACAATGAGCAGTTCTTC
D: -; size: -; V: TRBV10-3; J: TRBJ1-1; CDR3: CAIGGGDTEAFF; DNA: TGTGCCATCGGGGGAGGGGACACTGAAGCTTTCTTT
D: TRBD1; size: -; V: TRBV5-1; J: TRBJ2-7; CDR3: CASRPAGTGVYEQYF; DNA: TGCGCCAGCAGACCAGCCGGGACAGGGGTCTACGAGCAGTACTTC
D: -; size: -; V: TRBV6-6; J: TRBJ2-7; CDR3: CASSYGGQMSYEQYF; DNA: TGTGCCAGCAGTTACGGAGGACAGATGAGCTACGAGCAGTACTTC
D: -; size: -; V: TRBV2; J: TRBJ2-1; CDR3: CASSGLLVYNEQFF; DNA: TGTGCCAGCAGTGGATTACTAGTCTACAATGAGCAGTTCTTC
D: TRBD2; size: -; V: TRBV5-1; J: TRBJ2-1; CDR3: CASSLGLAGYNEQFF; DNA: TGCGCCAGCAGCTTGGGGCTAGCGGGCTACAATGAGCAGTTCTTC
D: TRBD2; size: -; V: TRBV4-1; J: TRBJ2-3; CDR3: CASSQVLLGLAGQLSTDTQYF; DNA: TGCGCCAGCAGCCAAGTCCTTTTGGGGCTAGCGGGCCAGCTAAGCACAGATACGCAGTATTTT
D: TRBD1; size: -; V: TRBV7-9; J: TRBJ2-5; CDR3: CASSSGGFRETQYF; DNA: TGTGCCAGCAGCTCAGGGGGTTTTCGTGAGACCCAGTACTTC
D: TRBD2; size: -; V: TRBV6-1; J: TRBJ2-7; CDR3: CASSELWTSGGPEQYF; DNA: TGTGCCAGCAGTGAACTATGGACTAGCGGAGGCCCTGAGCAGTACTTC
D: -; size: -; V: TRBV7-2; J: TRBJ2-3; CDR3: CASSLDGQSTDTQYF; DNA: TGTGCCAGCAGCTTAGATGGACAGTCCACAGATACGCAGTATTTT
D: -; size: -; V: TRBV7-8; J: TRBJ2-1; CDR3: CASSLSVLAYNEQFF; DNA: TGTGCCAGCAGCTTATCGGTTCTAGCCTACAATGAGCAGTTCTTC
D: -; size: -; V: TRBV2; J: TRBJ1-5; CDR3: CATANSGNQPQHF; DNA: TGTGCCACCGCAAACAGTGGCAATCAGCCCCAGCATTTT
D: -; size: -; V: TRBV10-1; J: TRBJ2-7; CDR3: CASSVGGEQYF; DNA: TGCGCCAGCAGTGTTGGAGGGGAGCAGTACTTC
D: TRBD2; size: -; V: TRBV2; J: TRBJ2-1; CDR3: CASSEDSSGTSVNEQFF; DNA: TGTGCCAGCAGTGAAGACTCTTCCGGGACTAGCGTGAATGAGCAGTTCTTC
D: TRBD1; size: -; V: TRBV7-9; J: TRBJ2-7; CDR3: CASRLTGDGEQYF; DNA: TGTGCCAGCAGGTTGACAGGGGACGGCGAGCAGTACTTC
D: TRBD2; size: few; V: TRBV2; J: TRBJ2-2; CDR3: CASGPGLAGAMSGELFF; DNA: TGTGCCAGCGGGCCAGGACTAGCGGGAGCTATGAGCGGGGAGCTGTTTTTT
D: -; size: -; V: TRBV6-5; J: TRBJ2-7; CDR3: CASSSQGGGGEQYF; DNA: TGTGCCAGCAGTTCCCAGGGAGGGGGTGGCGAGCAGTACTTC
D: TRBD1; size: -; V: TRBV5-8; J: TRBJ1-4; CDR3: CASSFRLGQGRKLFF; DNA: TGTGCCAGCAGCTTCCGACTGGGACAGGGGAGAAAACTGTTTTTT
D: -; size: -; V: TRBV10-3; J: TRBJ2-7; CDR3: CAISDGGRQVDYEQYF; DNA: TGTGCCATCAGTGACGGAGGCCGACAGGTGGATTACGAGCAGTACTTC
D: -; size: -; V: TRBV21-1; J: TRBJ2-3; CDR3: CASSKRSGGSTDTQYF; DNA: TGTGCCAGCAGCAAAAGGTCAGGAGGGAGCACAGATACGCAGTATTTT
D: -; size: -; V: TRBV11-3; J: TRBJ2-2; CDR3: CASSRDLNTGELFF; DNA: TGTGCCAGCAGCAGGGACTTGAACACCGGGGAGCTGTTTTTT
D: TRBD1; size: -; V: TRBV29-1; J: TRBJ2-5; CDR3: CSVDDGTGRETQYF; DNA: TGCAGCGTTGACGACGGGACAGGGCGGGAGACCCAGTACTTC
D: TRBD2; size: -; V: TRBV30; J: TRBJ2-7; CDR3: CAWSLAGGVWEQYF; DNA: TGTGCCTGGAGCTTAGCGGGAGGGGTGTGGGAGCAGTACTTC
D: -; size: -; V: TRBV5-1; J: TRBJ2-1; CDR3: CASSLDTTGTLYNEQFF; DNA: TGCGCCAGCAGCTTGGATACAACCGGGACTCTTTACAATGAGCAGTTCTTC
D: TRBD2; size: once; V: TRBV4-2; J: TRBJ2-2; CDR3: CASRSGAGDTGELFF; DNA: TGTGCCAGCAGATCCGGGGCGGGGGACACCGGGGAGCTGTTTTTT
D: -; size: -; V: TRBV4-1; J: TRBJ1-5; CDR3: CASSPRTENSNQPQHF; DNA: TGCGCCAGCAGCCCCCGGACAGAGAATAGCAATCAGCCCCAGCATTTT
D: -; size: -; V: TRBV28; J: TRBJ1-5; CDR3: CASSLWAGDPPQHF; DNA: TGTGCCAGCAGTTTATGGGCGGGGGATCCGCCCCAGCATTTT
D: TRBD1; size: -; V: TRBV5-1; J: TRBJ2-2; CDR3: CASSWDSANTGELFF; DNA: TGCGCCAGCAGCTGGGACAGCGCGAACACCGGGGAGCTGTTTTTT
D: -; size: -; V: TRBV7-9; J: TRBJ2-1; CDR3: CASSPHDLLSYNEQFF; DNA: TGTGCCAGCAGCCCCCACGATTTACTCTCCTACAATGAGCAGTTCTTC
D: -; size: -; V: TRBV9; J: TRBJ2-3; CDR3: CASSSFVESPSGDTQYF; DNA: TGTGCCAGCAGCTCGTTTGTGGAGTCACCCTCGGGAGATACGCAGTATTTT
D: TRBD1; size: -; V: TRBV14; J: TRBJ2-3; CDR3: CASSQGGQGGTDTQYF; DNA: TGTGCCAGCAGCCAAGGGGGACAGGGGGGCACAGATACGCAGTATTTT
D: -; size: -; V: TRBV6-5; J: TRBJ1-3; CDR3: CASAGTGGNTIYF; DNA: TGTGCCAGCGCCGGAACAGGGGGAAACACCATATATTTT
D: -; size: few; V: TRBV28; J: TRBJ2-7; CDR3: CATTPLTYEQYF; DNA: TGTGCCACCACACCGCTGACCTACGAGCAGTACTTC
D: TRBD2; size: -; V: TRBV30; J: TRBJ2-2; CDR3: CAWRSTSGRGTGELFF; DNA: TGTGCCTGGAGGTCGACTAGCGGGAGGGGAACCGGGGAGCTGTTTTTT
D: -; size: -; V: TRBV6-5; J: TRBJ2-7; CDR3: CASSYRSTYEQYF; DNA: TGTGCCAGCAGTTACCGTAGTACCTACGAGCAGTACTTC
D: -; size: -; V: TRBV7-2; J: TRBJ2-4; CDR3: CASSLGGGLLAKNIQYF; DNA: TGTGCCAGCAGCTTAGGAGGGGGACTATTAGCCAAAAACATTCAGTACTTC